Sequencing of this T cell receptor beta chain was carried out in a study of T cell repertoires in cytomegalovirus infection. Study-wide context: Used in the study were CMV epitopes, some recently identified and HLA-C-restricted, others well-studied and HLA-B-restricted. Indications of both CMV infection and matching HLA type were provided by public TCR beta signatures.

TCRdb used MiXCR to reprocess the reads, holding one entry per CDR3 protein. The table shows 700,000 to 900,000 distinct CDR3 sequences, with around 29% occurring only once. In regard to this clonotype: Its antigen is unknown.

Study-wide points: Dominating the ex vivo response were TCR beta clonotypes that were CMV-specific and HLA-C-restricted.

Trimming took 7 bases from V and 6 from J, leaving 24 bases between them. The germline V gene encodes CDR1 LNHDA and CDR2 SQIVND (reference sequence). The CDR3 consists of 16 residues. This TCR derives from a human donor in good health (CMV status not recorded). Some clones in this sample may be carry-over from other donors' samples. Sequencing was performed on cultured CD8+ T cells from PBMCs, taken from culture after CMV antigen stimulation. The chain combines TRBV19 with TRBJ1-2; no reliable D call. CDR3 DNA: TGTGCCAGTAATCCCACAGAGGAGGAGAGAGCCCATGGCTACACCTTC. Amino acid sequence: CASNPTEEERAHGYTF.